The 17 T cell receptor beta chains presented below share a single source sample, sequenced in a study of blood T cell repertoires in COVID-19. Produced via immunoSEQ multiplex PCR; TCRdb's table is partial and in-frame only. The sample lists roughly 110,000 clones; approximately 80% were seen once. The specimen sequenced was peripheral blood. The receptors come from a woman aged 55-69 years with acute or convalescent COVID-19.

The chain couples TRBV2 to TRBJ1-3; a possible D gene is TRBD1 (6 bases). Trimming took 8 bases from V and 4 from J, leaving 12 bases between them. The CDR3 consists of 13 residues. Germline CDR1 SNHLY, CDR2 FYNNEI. The CDR3 region has the DNA TGTGCCAGCGGGGATGGGACAGGAAACACCATATATTTT. Amino acids: CASGDGTGNTIYF.

The rearrangement links TRBV15 to TRBJ2-7; 13 bases align to TRBD2. Germline V gene data show CDR1 as LNHNV and CDR2 as YYDKDF (reference sequence). J gave up 3 bases and V 3 bases, and 5 bases lay outside the gene matches. This CDR3 region has 16 residues. This CDR3 is CATSRTSGRRVYEQYF. The CDR3 DNA is TGTGCCACCAGCAGGACTAGCGGGAGGAGGGTCTACGAGCAGTACTTC.

This clone has a handful of counts. V gene TRBV24-1 combines with J gene TRBJ2-1; D gene uncertain. The CDR3 has 14 amino acids. Germline CDR1 reads KGHDR; CDR2 reads SFDVKD. With 4 bases removed from V and 0 bases from J, the gap between germline ends came to 6 bases. The CDR3 loop reads CATSDPRSYNEQFF. CDR3 in DNA: TGTGCCACCAGTGACCCCCGCTCCTACAATGAGCAGTTCTTC.

V gene TRBV19 combines with J gene TRBJ1-1; 10 nucleotides line up with TRBD1. J lost 7 bases, V lost 5 bases, and 10 bases had no gene match. Per the germline V gene, CDR1 is LNHDA and CDR2 is SQIVND (reference sequence). The length of the CDR3 is 15 residues. The CDR3: CASSPGQGREVEAFF. As DNA, the CDR3 is TGTGCCAGTAGTCCGGGACAGGGGCGGGAAGTTGAAGCTTTCTTT.

In this sample, this clone turned up once. J is TRBJ2-3 and V is TRBV3-1 (or the pseudogene TRBV3-2); TRBD2 is a possible D gene (5 bases). The CDR3 is made up of 17 amino acids. V was trimmed by 0 bases and J by 0 bases, leaving 13 bases between them. Germline CDR1 reads LGHDT; CDR2 reads YNNKEL (reference sequence). This CDR3 is CASSQDFTGISTDTQYF. CDR3 in DNA: TGTGCCAGCAGCCAAGACTTTACGGGGATTAGCACAGATACGCAGTATTTT.

The V gene is TRBV29-1, the J gene TRBJ2-1; perhaps TRBD1 as D (5 bases). V lost 3 bases, J lost 7 bases, and 16 bases lay in between. The CDR3 totals 14 residues. The germline gives CDR1 SQVTM, CDR2 ANQGSEA. The CDR3 protein is CSVDWGIRGNEQFF. In nucleotides, the CDR3 is TGCAGCGTTGATTGGGGAATTAGGGGAAATGAGCAGTTCTTC.

This clone occurred a few times. The gene calls are TRBV11-2 and TRBJ2-5; 7 bases are shared with TRBD2. There are 13 residues in the CDR3. Per germline, CDR1 SGHAT and CDR2 FQNNGV. Losses at the gene ends were 5 bases for V and 2 bases for J; bases not matched to a gene: 2. In DNA form, the CDR3 reads TGTGCCAGCAGCGCGGGGGTGCAAGAGACCCAGTACTTC. Amino acid sequence: CASSAGVQETQYF.

The rearrangement joins TRBV10-3 to TRBJ2-1; D perhaps matches TRBD2 (6 bases). CDR3 length: 17 residues. The germline V and J ends were trimmed by 0 bases and 0 bases, with 12 bases remaining between them. Germline loops: CDR1 ENHRY, CDR2 SYGVKD. CDR3 region: CAISESIRGSSYNEQFF. CDR3 DNA sequence: TGTGCCATCAGTGAGTCGATACGGGGGTCCTCCTACAATGAGCAGTTCTTC.

This chain joins TRBV6-6 and TRBJ2-3, with TRBD2 identical over 7 bases. This CDR3 contains 14 residues. Germline V gene lookup returns CDR1 MNHNY and CDR2 SVGAGI (reference sequence). V lost 6 bases and J lost 1; bases outside the gene matches: 4. The CDR3 loop reads CASSPGLRTDTQYF. CDR3 nucleotides: TGTGCCAGCAGCCCGGGACTACGCACAGATACGCAGTATTTT.

The genes are TRBV5-1 and TRBJ1-2, with 8 bases that match TRBD1. The trim removed 5 bases at V and 4 bases at J, leaving 13 bases unmatched. The V gene's germline CDR1 is SGHRS and CDR2 YFSETQ. The CDR3 has 16 residues. The CDR3 sequence: CASRDRDRNNFYGYTF. CDR3 nucleotides: TGCGCCAGCAGGGACAGGGACCGCAACAATTTCTATGGCTACACCTTC.

The chain recombines TRBV7-9 with TRBJ1-2; 12 bases align to TRBD1. V shed 0 bases, J shed 5 bases, and the junction held 7 bases outside the gene matches. The CDR3 contains 17 residues. CDR1 SEHNR and CDR2 FQNEAQ come from the germline V gene (reference sequence). The CDR3 bases are TGTGCCAGCAGCTTAGCCTCCGGGACAGGGGGCAGTTATGGCTACACCTTC. Translated: CASSLASGTGGSYGYTF. Complete variable domain (other parts from reference TRBV7-9 and TRBJ1-2): DTGVSQNPRHKITKRGQNVTFRCDPISEHNRLYWYRQTLGQGPEFLTYFQNEAQLEKSRLLSDRFSAERPKGSFSTLEIQRTEQGDSAMYLCASSLASGTGGSYGYTFGSGTRLTVV.

The chain joins TRBV27 to TRBJ2-1; 10 bases line up with TRBD2. Losses at the gene ends were 5 bases for V and 4 bases for J; bases not matched to a gene: 8. The CDR3 contains 16 residues. The germline CDR1 and CDR2 sequences are MNHEY and SMNVEV (reference sequence). The CDR3 sequence: CASSTQLAGSYNEQFF. DNA for the CDR3: TGTGCCAGCAGTACCCAACTAGCGGGGTCTTACAATGAGCAGTTCTTC.

The gene calls are TRBV7-8 and TRBJ1-6, with a tentative D call TRBD1 (5 bases). Germline V lookup: CDR1 SGHVS, CDR2 FQNEAQ. The V end was cut by 5 bases, the J end by 4 bases, with 9 bases between. This CDR3 has 14 amino acids. In nucleotides, the CDR3 is TGTGCCAGCAGCCCCGGGACTTATAATTCACCCCTCCACTTT. Translated: CASSPGTYNSPLHF.

V usage is TRBV19 and J usage is TRBJ1-5; 11 positions match TRBD1. This CDR3 region has 15 residues. Germline V gene lookup returns CDR1 LNHDA and CDR2 SQIVND (reference sequence). With V trimmed by 6 bases and J by 9 bases, 10 bases remained unmatched. This CDR3 reads CASSLGTGGGRPQHF. The CDR3 DNA reads as TGTGCCAGTAGCCTAGGGACAGGGGGTGGAAGGCCCCAGCATTTT.

This rearrangement joins TRBV25-1 to TRBJ2-3, with TRBD2 matching 8 bases. Germline CDR1 and CDR2: MGHDK and SYGVNS. V lost 1 base to trimming and J lost 3 bases; unmatched junction nucleotides: 3. The CDR3 consists of 15 residues. CDR3 nucleotide sequence: TGTGCCAGCAGTGAATTAGGCGGGGGGACAGATACGCAGTATTTT. The encoded protein is CASSELGGGTDTQYF.

J is TRBJ1-1 and V is TRBV19; 9 nucleotides line up with TRBD1. This CDR3 is 14 amino acids long. Germline V CDR1 and CDR2: LNHDA, SQIVND (reference sequence). The V gene end was trimmed by 6 bases and the J gene end by 4 bases; junction bases not matched to a gene: 6. The CDR3 nucleotides are TGTGCCAGTAGCAATACAGGGGGCGGCACTGAAGCTTTCTTT. It is translated as CASSNTGGGTEAFF. The full variable domain, completed using reference TRBV19 and TRBJ1-1, is DGGITQSPKYLFRKEGQNVTLSCEQNLNHDAMYWYRQDPGQGLRLIYYSQIVNDFQKGDIAEGYSVSREKKESFPLTVTSAQKNPTAFYLCASSNTGGGTEAFFGQGTRLTVV.

The chain carries TRBV5-6 and TRBJ2-3; 10 nucleotides agree with TRBD1. The CDR3 spans 14 residues. The ends lost 5 bases at V and 1 base at J; junction bases unmatched: 1. Germline CDR1 reads SGHDT; CDR2 reads YYEEEE. CDR3 protein: CASRGTGGTDTQYF. DNA of the CDR3: TGTGCCAGCAGGGGGACAGGGGGCACAGATACGCAGTATTTT.